This T cell receptor (beta chain) is drawn from a study of identical twins. With respect to this clonotype: The target antigen is unknown.

V was shortened by 4 bases and J by 1 base, with 11 bases between the two germline ends. This CDR3 contains 14 residues. Germline V gene sequence: CDR1 DFQATT, CDR2 SNEGSKA (reference sequence). Findings and limits, study-wide: Interpretation of the results relied on cross-sectional statistical analysis and not on following the same donors.

TCRdb fed the 5' RACE reads into MiXCR, producing one record per CDR3 protein. This sample has about 430,000 distinct CDR3 sequences, with about a fifth found just once. The source of this sequence is a man in his forties or fifties in good health. The rearrangement uses TRBV20-1 and TRBJ1-5, with D hard to call. Sequenced: naive T cells sorted from blood. CDR3 region: CSAKVGASNQPQHF. CDR3 bases: TGCAGTGCTAAGGTGGGCGCAAGCAATCAGCCCCAGCATTTT.